This passage covers 16 T cell receptor beta chains from one sample sequenced in a study of blood T cell repertoires in COVID-19. Clones were read by immunoSEQ multiplex PCR, and TCRdb kept only the in-frame ones, dropping some. The sample holds fewer than 350,000 clones, approximately 86% seen once. The sequenced material came from peripheral blood. These receptors were collected from a man aged 35-49 years with active or convalescent COVID-19.

The rearrangement uses TRBV11-2 and TRBJ2-3, with 8 bases fitting TRBD2. J lost 0 bases, V lost 1 base, and 3 bases had no gene match. There are 16 residues in the CDR3. The germline V gene encodes CDR1 SGHAT and CDR2 FQNNGV. The CDR3 sequence is CASSLVSGVSTDTQYF. The CDR3 DNA reads TGTGCCAGCAGCTTAGTTAGCGGGGTTAGCACAGATACGCAGTATTTT.

This clone was detected once. This chain uses TRBV5-1 with TRBJ1-5, with TRBD1 identical over 9 bases. Germline CDR1 and CDR2: SGHRS and YFSETQ. Trimming at V came to 3 bases and at J to 5 bases, leaving 0 bases not matched to a gene. This CDR3 region has 13 residues. CDR3 protein: CASSWTGDQPQHF. The CDR3 DNA sequence: TGCGCCAGCAGCTGGACAGGGGATCAGCCCCAGCATTTT.

For the CDR3, the DNA is TGTGCCAGCAGCTTAGACAGGGCGCGAAGCTATGGCTACACCTTC. This encodes CASSLDRARSYGYTF. The chain combines TRBV7-9 with TRBJ1-2; a weak D match, TRBD1 (6 bases). The CDR3 extends over 15 amino acids. Looked up from germline, CDR1 is SEHNR and CDR2 is FQNEAQ (reference sequence). Deletions cut 1 base from V and 4 bases from J, with 13 bases between.

The V and J genes are TRBV19 and TRBJ1-3; 8 nucleotides line up with TRBD1. There are 17 residues in the CDR3. The trim removed 4 bases at V and 2 bases at J, leaving 10 bases unmatched. Germline V lookup: CDR1 LNHDA, CDR2 SQIVND (reference sequence). The CDR3 is CASSTQGAKTTGNTIYF. Here the CDR3 DNA reads TGTGCCAGTAGTACGCAGGGGGCCAAAACGACTGGAAACACCATATATTTT. The complete variable domain, with remaining parts taken from reference TRBV19 and TRBJ1-3, reads DGGITQSPKYLFRKEGQNVTLSCEQNLNHDAMYWYRQDPGQGLRLIYYSQIVNDFQKGDIAEGYSVSREKKESFPLTVTSAQKNPTAFYLCASSTQGAKTTGNTIYFGEGSWLTVV.

The chain employs TRBV27 and TRBJ2-1, with 13 bases identical to TRBD2. In germline, CDR1 is MNHEY, CDR2 SMNVEV (reference sequence). The CDR3 is made up of 15 amino acids. V was clipped by 3 bases and J by 9 bases; unmatched bases: 5. The DNA of the CDR3 is TGTGCCAGCAGTTTCGGACTAGCGGGAGAGACTGAGCAGTTCTTC. Its translation: CASSFGLAGETEQFF.

The rearrangement uses TRBV5-1 and TRBJ1-1; D gene unclear. Looked up from germline, CDR1 is SGHRS and CDR2 is YFSETQ. V lost 5 bases and J lost 1, with 15 bases in between. The length of the CDR3 is 15 residues. CDR3 sequence reads: CASSSAQNSNTEAFF. The CDR3 DNA sequence: TGCGCCAGCAGTTCTGCACAGAACTCGAACACTGAAGCTTTCTTT. The variable domain in full, with the rest retrieved from reference TRBV5-1 and TRBJ1-1, is KAGVTQTPRYLIKTRGQQVTLSCSPISGHRSVSWYQQTPGQGLQFLFEYFSETQRNKGNFPGRFSGRQFSNSRSEMNVSTLELGDSALYLCASSSAQNSNTEAFFGQGTRLTVV.

The chain has TRBV28 and TRBJ1-1, with D hard to call. Trimming pared 9 bases from V and 0 bases from J, leaving 14 bases between. Germline V lookup: CDR1 MDHEN, CDR2 SYDVKM. This CDR3 is built from 14 residues. DNA of the CDR3: TGTGCCAGTAGTCTTGCAGGCGTGAACACTGAAGCTTTCTTT. Its translation is CASSLAGVNTEAFF.

The chain uses TRBV19 and TRBJ1-2, with TRBD1 matching over 10 bases. Germline V gene sequence: CDR1 LNHDA, CDR2 SQIVND (reference sequence). V trimming: 6 bases; J trimming: 5 bases; junction bases outside the gene matches: 6. The CDR3 extends over 14 amino acids. The CDR3 region has the DNA TGTGCCAGTAGCCTGGACAGGGGGTCGTATGGCTACACCTTC. It is translated as CASSLDRGSYGYTF.

This rearrangement joins TRBV10-3 to TRBJ1-5; a possible D gene is TRBD1 (6 bases). The CDR3 runs 15 residues. With 0 bases removed from V and 4 bases from J, the gap between germline ends came to 10 bases. From germline, CDR1 is ENHRY and CDR2 SYGVKD. CDR3 loop: CAISESMTGNQPQHF. CDR3 coding DNA: TGTGCCATCAGTGAGTCGATGACAGGAAATCAGCCCCAGCATTTT.

Written as DNA, the CDR3 is TGTGCCATCAGTGAGTCTGCAGGGGCGAGCACAGATACGCAGTATTTT. Its translation is CAISESAGASTDTQYF. The chain couples TRBV10-3 to TRBJ2-3, with TRBD1 as a possible D gene (6 bases). V was pared by 0 bases and J by 0 bases, with 10 bases between. The CDR3 totals 16 residues. Germline CDR1 reads ENHRY; CDR2 reads SYGVKD.

The chain has TRBV5-6 and TRBJ2-3, with TRBD2 as a possible D gene (6 bases). Looked up from germline, CDR1 is SGHDT and CDR2 is YYEEEE. Trimming left V 3 bases short and J 0 bases short, with 17 bases between. The CDR3 extends over 17 amino acids. This chain's CDR3 is CASSWGVSELSTDTQYF. The CDR3 DNA is TGTGCCAGCAGCTGGGGGGTTTCGGAGCTCAGCACAGATACGCAGTATTTT.

The J gene is TRBJ1-2, the V gene TRBV5-1; 8 bases are shared with TRBD1. CDR3 length equals 15 residues. The V gene's germline CDR1 is SGHRS and CDR2 YFSETQ. V shed 2 bases, J shed 8 bases, and the junction held 11 bases outside the gene matches. The CDR3 protein is CASSLRTGRTRGYTF. CDR3 bases: TGCGCCAGCAGCTTAAGGACAGGGAGGACTCGCGGCTACACCTTC.

V usage is TRBV12-3 or TRBV12-4 and J usage is TRBJ2-5; D is unresolved. This CDR3 is built from 11 residues. The germline V and J ends were trimmed by 5 bases and 4 bases, with 5 bases remaining between them. The CDR3 region has the DNA TGTGCCAGCAGTCTCCTAGAGACCCAGTACTTC. It yields the protein CASSLLETQYF.

This chain links TRBV18 with TRBJ2-2; possibly TRBD1 for D (6 bases). Trimming removed 6 bases at V and 7 bases at J, with 12 bases between. The CDR3 is 13 amino acids. CDR1 is KGHSH, CDR2 LQKENI, per germline. CDR3 region: CASSPDSGGELFF. CDR3 coding DNA: TGTGCCAGCTCCCCGGACAGCGGCGGGGAGCTGTTTTTT.

This clone occurred a few times. The chain couples TRBV10-1 to TRBJ1-3, with 7 bases identical to TRBD1. There are 15 residues in the CDR3. V gave up 3 bases and J gave up 0 bases; unmatched junction bases: 2. CDR1 WNHNN and CDR2 SYGVQD come from the germline V gene (reference sequence). The CDR3 DNA sequence: TGCGCCAGCAGTGAAGGGGGCTACTCTGGAAACACCATATATTTT. Protein: CASSEGGYSGNTIYF.

The V gene is TRBV5-5, the J gene TRBJ1-4; D call uncertain. There are 13 residues in the CDR3. Germline V lookup: CDR1 SGHKS, CDR2 YYEKEE (reference sequence). Trimming removed 3 bases at V and 7 bases at J, with 10 bases between. Written as DNA, the CDR3 is TGTGCCAGCAGCTCCGAGGTTGGTGAAAAACTGTTTTTT. Encoded protein: CASSSEVGEKLFF. Full variable domain (missing parts from reference TRBV5-5 and TRBJ1-4): DAGVTQSPTHLIKTRGQQVTLRCSPISGHKSVSWYQQVLGQGPQFIFQYYEKEERGRGNFPDRFSARQFPNYSSELNVNALLLGDSALYLCASSSEVGEKLFFGSGTQLSVL.